These 29 T cell receptor beta chains share one sample of origin, sequenced in a study of shared clonotypes between healthy human individuals. The method was immunoSEQ multiplex PCR; TCRdb's version includes in-frame clones alone and lacks a portion of them. The sample shows 550,000 to 700,000 clones, 60% to 75% of them seen only once. Sequencing was performed on memory CD4+ T cells sorted from blood. Documented subset: CD45RA-negative fraction. All receptors come from a woman younger than 45 in good health.

This clone was detected a few times. Here the CDR3 DNA reads TGTGCCAGCAGCAACCACGCCCGACAGGGGGCGGGCGGGTTTAACACTGAAGCTTTCTTT. Its translation: CASSNHARQGAGGFNTEAFF. The J gene is TRBJ1-1, the V gene TRBV21-1; the D call in the table, TRBD1, was not verified against the DNA. TRBV21-1 is termed a pseudogene. This CDR3 is built from 20 residues.

This chain joins TRBV28 and TRBJ1-5, with D hard to call. Trimming took off 6 bases at V and 1 base at J, with 10 bases between the two ends. This CDR3 has 14 amino acids. CDR1 is MDHEN, CDR2 SYDVKM, per germline. The CDR3: CASRNSLSNQPQHF. The DNA of the CDR3 is TGTGCCAGCAGGAACAGCCTGAGCAATCAGCCCCAGCATTTT.

This clone was seen a single time. This chain links TRBV7-8 with TRBJ2-7; D possibly corresponds to TRBD1 (6 bases). Trimming stripped 1 base from V and 3 bases from J, with 16 bases between. This CDR3 comprises 16 residues. Germline-derived CDR1 and CDR2 are SGHVS and FQNEAQ. CDR3 protein: CASSLGWDTAFYEQYF. Here the CDR3 DNA reads TGTGCCAGCAGCTTAGGATGGGACACCGCCTTCTACGAGCAGTACTTC.

The chain joins TRBV19 to TRBJ1-4; D remains ambiguous. CDR3 length: 14 residues. Germline CDR1 reads LNHDA; CDR2 reads SQIVND (reference sequence). V was clipped by 2 bases and J by 8 bases, with 12 bases between them. The CDR3 bases are TGTGCCAGTAGTATATCGTTGGTGAGGGAAAAACTGTTTTTT. This encodes CASSISLVREKLFF.

This chain links TRBV6-1 with TRBJ1-2, with D unclear. CDR3 length: 10 residues. Germline V gene sequence: CDR1 MNHNS, CDR2 SASEGT. Between the trimmed V and J ends, which lost 3 bases and 8 bases, there was a span of 4 bases. CDR3 DNA sequence: TGTGCCAGCAGTGACCTCGGCTACACCTTC. Translation gives CASSDLGYTF.

The chain uses TRBV30 and TRBJ1-3; 7 bases map to TRBD1. The V segment lost 6 bases and the J segment 1 base; nucleotides outside the gene matches: 9. There are 15 residues in the CDR3. Germline assignment: CDR1 GTSNPN and CDR2 SVGIG (reference sequence). The CDR3 DNA sequence: TGTGCCTGTGAGGACAGGATCGGGTCTGGAAACACCATATATTTT. Translating it yields CACEDRIGSGNTIYF.

The DNA of the CDR3 is TGTGCCAGCAGCTTAGGGAACCGAGAGGGCGCTGAAGCTTTCTTT. Translation: CASSLGNREGAEAFF. The chain joins TRBV7-9 to TRBJ1-1; D is unresolved. CDR3 length: 15 residues. From germline, CDR1 is SEHNR and CDR2 FQNEAQ (reference sequence). The V end was cut by 1 base, the J end by 6 bases, with 15 bases between.

The chain recombines TRBV2 with TRBJ2-2; 7 nucleotides agree with TRBD2. V shed 4 bases, J shed 6 bases, and the junction held 8 bases outside the gene matches. Germline CDR1 and CDR2: SNHLY and FYNNEI. This CDR3 contains 15 residues. The CDR3 loop is CASSGMTSMPGELFF. DNA of the CDR3: TGTGCCAGCAGTGGCATGACTAGCATGCCCGGGGAGCTGTTTTTT.

V gene TRBV28 combines with J gene TRBJ2-7; 16 bases align to TRBD2. Unmatched junction bases numbered 10, after V lost 5 bases and J lost 6 bases. This CDR3 is built from 17 residues. Germline loops: CDR1 MDHEN, CDR2 SYDVKM. The chain's CDR3 is CASSPPGLAGGPGEQYF. The CDR3 DNA follows: TGTGCCAGCAGTCCCCCGGGACTAGCGGGAGGGCCGGGCGAGCAGTACTTC.

This clone was found a few times. The chain employs TRBV28 and TRBJ1-5; tentative D call: TRBD1 (5 bases). Trimming pared 3 bases from V and 0 bases from J, leaving 9 bases between. The germline V gene has CDR1 MDHEN and CDR2 SYDVKM. The CDR3 length is 15 residues. DNA for the CDR3: TGTGCCAGCAGTTTGTTTGGGGGTAGCAATCAGCCCCAGCATTTT. It specifies CASSLFGGSNQPQHF.

The chain links TRBV19 to TRBJ1-5, with a weak D call TRBD1 (6 bases). Germline assignment: CDR1 LNHDA and CDR2 SQIVND (reference sequence). Trimming stripped 4 bases from V and 3 bases from J, with 13 bases between. The CDR3 extends over 15 amino acids. The CDR3 sequence: CASSTKTGLNQPQHF. The DNA for the CDR3 is TGTGCCAGTAGTACAAAGACAGGACTCAATCAGCCCCAGCATTTT.

The V and J genes are TRBV5-1 and TRBJ2-2; the match to TRBD2 covers 7 bases. Germline V gives CDR1 SGHRS, CDR2 YFSETQ. CDR3 size: 13 residues. Trimming removed 3 bases from V and 7 bases from J; junction bases left unmatched: 3. The CDR3: CASSWSGDGELFF. The CDR3 nucleotides read TGCGCCAGCAGCTGGAGCGGGGACGGGGAGCTGTTTTTT.

Worth noting for this clone: This clone may be a read error of a much larger clone one base away. The gene calls are TRBV5-6 and TRBJ2-5; D is undetermined. The CDR3 runs 14 residues. The V end was cut by 2 bases, the J end by 1 base, with 9 bases between. Germline V gene data show CDR1 as SGHDT and CDR2 as YYEEEE. The CDR3 DNA is TGTGCCAGCAGCTTAAGATCCCGCCAAGAGACCCAGTACTTC. This encodes CASSLRSRQETQYF. Full variable domain (missing parts from reference TRBV5-6 and TRBJ2-5): DAGVTQSPTHLIKTRGQQVTLRCSPKSGHDTVSWYQQALGQGPQFIFQYYEEEERQRGNFPDRFSGHQFPNYSSELNVNALLLGDSALYLCASSLRSRQETQYFGPGTRLLVL.

This clone occurred many times. The rearrangement uses TRBV7-8 and TRBJ2-3; 8 bases line up with TRBD1. Germline V gene lookup returns CDR1 SGHVS and CDR2 FQNEAQ. Losses at the gene ends were 3 bases for V and 7 bases for J; bases not matched to a gene: 6. CDR3 length equals 14 residues. CDR3 sequence reads: CASSFGTGRNTQYF. The CDR3 DNA reads as TGTGCCAGCAGCTTCGGGACAGGACGGAATACGCAGTATTTT.

The V gene is TRBV6-1, the J gene TRBJ1-1; a weak D match, TRBD1 (6 bases). V lost 6 bases to trimming and J lost 5 bases, with 16 bases between them. This CDR3 has 14 amino acids. The V gene's germline CDR1 is MNHNS and CDR2 SASEGT. The CDR3 region has the DNA TGTGCCAGCAGATACAGGGTACAGAAGACTGAAGCTTTCTTT. Protein: CASRYRVQKTEAFF.

The chain uses TRBV2 and TRBJ2-2; TRBD1 agrees at 9 bases. The V gene's germline CDR1 is SNHLY and CDR2 FYNNEI. The CDR3 loop spans 15 amino acids. V shed 7 bases, J shed 2 bases, and the junction held 5 bases outside the gene matches. The CDR3 sequence is CASNLQGANTGELFF. CDR3 DNA: TGTGCCAGCAACCTACAGGGGGCAAACACCGGGGAGCTGTTTTTT.

This clone was recorded once. The chain carries TRBV6-5 and TRBJ1-1, with a weak D call TRBD1 (5 bases). Germline V gene data show CDR1 as MNHEY and CDR2 as SVGAGI. The length of the CDR3 is 14 residues. The V end lost 5 bases, the J end lost 6 bases, and 16 bases lay between the germline ends. CDR3 sequence: CASSRRPGEAEAFF. CDR3 DNA sequence: TGTGCCAGCAGTAGAAGACCGGGGGAGGCTGAAGCTTTCTTT.

The chain carries TRBV4-1 and TRBJ1-3, with 8 positions matching TRBD1. The CDR3 has 19 residues. V shed 5 bases, J shed 0 bases, and the junction held 15 bases outside the gene matches. Germline lookup yields CDR1 MGHRA and CDR2 YSYEKL. The CDR3 DNA is TGCGCCAGCAGCAAATATGGTGGGTCCGACAGGGGCTCTGGAAACACCATATATTTT. Its translation is CASSKYGGSDRGSGNTIYF.

The V call is TRBV25-1, the J call TRBJ2-2, with a tentative D call TRBD2 (5 bases). Looked up from germline, CDR1 is MGHDK and CDR2 is SYGVNS. This CDR3 comprises 14 residues. CDR3 DNA: TGTGCGGTACGGGAAGGGTATGACACCGGGGAGCTGTTTTTT. This gives the protein CAVREGYDTGELFF.

Written as DNA, the CDR3 is TGTGCCAGCTTTAATAATGAAAAACTGTTTTTT. It encodes CASFNNEKLFF. V gene TRBV7-8 combines with J gene TRBJ1-4; D call uncertain. The CDR3 totals 11 residues. V lost 8 bases to trimming and J lost 4 bases, with 5 bases between them. From germline, CDR1 is SGHVS and CDR2 FQNEAQ.

This clone occurred a few times. V is TRBV9 and J is TRBJ2-1, with 10 bases fitting TRBD2. The CDR3 consists of 15 residues. Germline CDR1 and CDR2: SGDLS and YYNGEE. The V and J ends lost 4 bases and 6 bases, in that order; junction bases with no gene match: 7. Written as DNA, the CDR3 is TGTGCCAGCAGCCGCACTAGCGGGATGTCCAATGAGCAGTTCTTC. Protein product: CASSRTSGMSNEQFF.

This clone was seen a single time. Other DNA sequences in this sample translate to the same CDR3. The V and J genes are TRBV5-1 and TRBJ1-1; 8 bases match TRBD1. Germline V gene sequence: CDR1 SGHRS, CDR2 YFSETQ. J gave up 3 bases and V 0 bases, and 4 bases lay outside the gene matches. This CDR3 is 15 amino acids long. CDR3 sequence: CASSLGQGADTEAFF. As DNA, the CDR3 is TGCGCCAGCAGCTTGGGGCAGGGGGCTGACACTGAAGCTTTCTTT.

The V call is TRBV2, the J call TRBJ2-7; 8 nucleotides agree with TRBD2. This CDR3 is built from 12 residues. Germline-derived CDR1 and CDR2 are SNHLY and FYNNEI. The J segment lost 6 bases and the V segment lost 6 bases, leaving 4 bases of the junction unmatched. CDR3 in amino acids: CASRYTSGEQYF. The DNA for the CDR3 is TGTGCCAGCAGGTACACTAGCGGCGAGCAGTACTTC.

The J gene is TRBJ1-1, the V gene TRBV28; 8 bases match TRBD1. Germline-derived CDR1 and CDR2 are MDHEN and SYDVKM. Trimming cost V 7 bases and J 5 bases; bases outside gene matches: 12. The length of the CDR3 is 15 residues. CDR3 DNA sequence: TGTGCCAGCACCACCCAAGGACAGGGAAGGACTGAAGCTTTCTTT. This codes for CASTTQGQGRTEAFF.

The rearrangement joins TRBV14 to TRBJ2-5; 8 positions match TRBD1. V lost 0 bases, J lost 6 bases, and 9 bases stayed unmatched. This CDR3 comprises 16 residues. The germline gives CDR1 SGHDN, CDR2 FVKESK. CDR3: CASSQEPQGAVKTQYF. The CDR3 DNA reads as TGTGCCAGCAGCCAAGAGCCCCAGGGGGCGGTAAAGACCCAGTACTTC.

The V call is TRBV6-1, the J call TRBJ1-4; 9 nucleotides align to TRBD1. Trimming removed 1 base from V and 10 bases from J; junction bases left unmatched: 7. Germline assignment: CDR1 MNHNS and CDR2 SASEGT. The CDR3 extends over 15 amino acids. The CDR3 sequence is CASSEVWGQGGKLFF. CDR3 in DNA: TGTGCCAGCAGTGAAGTCTGGGGACAGGGAGGAAAACTGTTTTTT.

The rearrangement links TRBV11-2 to TRBJ1-3; D possibly corresponds to TRBD1 (5 bases). V lost 6 bases, J lost 0 bases, and 18 bases lay in between. Per germline, CDR1 SGHAT and CDR2 FQNNGV. There are 17 residues in the CDR3. In nucleotides, the CDR3 is TGTGCCAGCAGGGTTTGGGGCAGAAACTCCTCTGGAAACACCATATATTTT. Residues: CASRVWGRNSSGNTIYF.

The V and J genes are TRBV12-5 and TRBJ2-5; TRBD2 might be the D (5 bases). Germline lookup yields CDR1 LGHNT and CDR2 FRNRAP. The CDR3 sequence is 13 residues long. V was cut by 8 bases and J by 5 bases, with 15 bases left in between. CDR3: CASRRSEGETQYF. The CDR3 bases are TGTGCTAGTCGACGCTCCGAGGGTGAGACCCAGTACTTC.

This clone was counted between two and nine times. The CDR3, as DNA: TGTGCCAGCAGTGAAGCGCTAATGGGGAACTATGGCTACACCTTC. Its protein is CASSEALMGNYGYTF. This chain connects TRBV6-1 to TRBJ1-2, with no clear D. Germline V gives CDR1 MNHNS, CDR2 SASEGT. The length of the CDR3 is 15 residues. V was cut by 0 bases and J by 2 bases, with 10 bases left in between.